This T cell receptor beta chain was obtained from a study of blood T cell repertoires in COVID-19. Turning to the study itself: Sites in the United States, Italy and Spain provided acute and convalescent COVID-19 samples.

The protocol was immunoSEQ multiplex PCR, while the TCRdb copy is restricted to in-frame clones and leaves out a portion. Counted here are approximately 210,000 clones, roughly 94% occurring once; the ten biggest clones make up 1% to 1.5%. This CDR3 contains 16 residues. V gave up 0 bases and J gave up 7 bases, with 14 bases separating them. Germline values: CDR1 SGDLS, CDR2 YYNGEE. The source of this sequence is a man aged 30 to 45 with acute or convalescent COVID-19. The sequencing input was peripheral blood. The J gene is TRBJ1-6, the V gene TRBV9, with TRBD1 as a possible D gene (6 bases). In nucleotides, the CDR3 is TGTGCCAGCAGCGTAGGTTTATCAGGGGCCAATTCACCCCTCCACTTT. Translating it yields CASSVGLSGANSPLHF.